The 5 T cell receptor beta chains listed next were all sequenced from one sample in a study of blood T cell repertoires in COVID-19. The assay was immunoSEQ multiplex PCR, and TCRdb's table has in-frame clones only and misses some. The sample lists 40,000 to 50,000 clones, 80% to 90% occurring once. The sample consisted of peripheral blood. The source of these receptors is a human donor in a cohort sampled during active COVID-19.

This clone was seen only once. The V call is TRBV4-1, the J call TRBJ2-3; D remains ambiguous. The V end lost 4 bases, the J end lost 1 base, and 21 bases lay between the germline ends. The CDR3 runs to 18 residues. Per the germline V gene, CDR1 is MGHRA and CDR2 is YSYEKL. The CDR3 DNA sequence: TGCGCCAGCAGCCCTACACCCACGGAGATTGTCGGCACAGATACGCAGTATTTT. Translation gives CASSPTPTEIVGTDTQYF.

The gene calls are TRBV30 and TRBJ2-5; tentative D call: TRBD1 (6 bases). V was trimmed by 0 bases and J by 4 bases, leaving 12 bases between them. The germline V gene encodes CDR1 GTSNPN and CDR2 SVGIG (reference sequence). CDR3 length equals 14 residues. CDR3 DNA: TGTGCCTGGAGTGTCGTAACAGGGCGAGAGACCCAGTACTTC. Translating it yields CAWSVVTGRETQYF.

This rearrangement joins TRBV20-1 to TRBJ1-1; tentative D call: TRBD1 (6 bases). This CDR3 has 10 amino acids. Germline V lookup: CDR1 DFQATT, CDR2 SNEGSKA (reference sequence). Written as DNA, the CDR3 is TGCCGGGGGGCTAACACTGAAGCTTTCTTT. Translation: CRGANTEAFF.

The chain couples TRBV5-4 to TRBJ1-1, with D uncertain. CDR3 length: 14 amino acids. The germline V gene has CDR1 SGHNT and CDR2 YYREEE (reference sequence). Trimming pared 1 base from V and 0 bases from J, leaving 7 bases between. CDR3: CASSLTVMNTEAFF. CDR3 nucleotide sequence: TGTGCCAGCAGCTTGACAGTCATGAACACTGAAGCTTTCTTT.

Here the CDR3 reads CAWSRQGGSYEQYF. In DNA, the CDR3 is TGTGCCTGGAGTAGACAGGGCGGAAGCTACGAGCAGTACTTC. This rearrangement joins TRBV30 to TRBJ2-7, with 7 nucleotides matching TRBD1. The V and J ends lost 2 bases and 3 bases, in that order; junction bases with no gene match: 7. Germline V lookup: CDR1 GTSNPN, CDR2 SVGIG (reference sequence). The CDR3 runs to 14 residues.